Listed below are T cell receptor beta chains from one sample, sequenced in a study of blood T cell repertoires in COVID-19. Using immunoSEQ multiplex PCR, the repertoire was profiled, and TCRdb retains in-frame clones only, with some absent. The profile shows some 180,000 clones, approximately 82% of them singletons. The sample consisted of peripheral blood. The receptors were gathered from a human donor in a cohort sampled during active COVID-19. Both conserved end residues are part of each CDR3. Fields, in order: CDR3 DNA, CDR3 protein, clone size, J gene, D gene, V gene. D genes are given only for firm matches. Clone size is not always given. Where it is, it says once, few, many or a class for expanded clones.

CDR3nt: TGTGCCAGCAGTTTATCCGGGGAAACTGGAAACACCATATATTTT; CDR3aa: CASSLSGETGNTIYF; abundance: once; j_gene: TRBJ1-3; d_gene: NA; v_gene: TRBV28
CDR3nt: TGCGCCAGCAGCTTCGGTACGGGAGCAGGCACCGGGGAGCTGTTTTTT; CDR3aa: CASSFGTGAGTGELFF; abundance: NA; j_gene: TRBJ2-2; d_gene: NA; v_gene: TRBV5-1
CDR3nt: TGTGCCAGCAGAGAGAACTACAATGAGCAGTTCTTC; CDR3aa: CASRENYNEQFF; abundance: NA; j_gene: TRBJ2-1; d_gene: NA; v_gene: TRBV6-6
CDR3nt: TGTGCCAGCAGCTTAACAGTACAAGAGACCCAGTACTTC; CDR3aa: CASSLTVQETQYF; abundance: once; j_gene: TRBJ2-5; d_gene: NA; v_gene: TRBV11-3
CDR3nt: TGTGCCAGCACCAGGACAGGGGGAGAGACCCAGTACTTC; CDR3aa: CASTRTGGETQYF; abundance: NA; j_gene: TRBJ2-5; d_gene: TRBD1; v_gene: TRBV11-2
CDR3nt: TGCAGTGCTTCAGGGGAGCTCGAAAGGACCTTC; CDR3aa: CSASGELERTF; abundance: NA; j_gene: TRBJ1-2; d_gene: NA; v_gene: TRBV20-1
CDR3nt: TGTGCCACCAGGTTCAGTGACTATGGCTACACCTTC; CDR3aa: CATRFSDYGYTF; abundance: few; j_gene: TRBJ1-2; d_gene: NA; v_gene: TRBV19
CDR3nt: TGTGCCAGCAGTTTTAGGGGGCCTAGCGGGAGGCAGTTCTTC; CDR3aa: CASSFRGPSGRQFF; abundance: NA; j_gene: TRBJ2-1; d_gene: TRBD2; v_gene: TRBV27
CDR3nt: TGTGCCAGCAGCCCCGGATCAGGGGCGGTGGAGACCCAGTACTTC; CDR3aa: CASSPGSGAVETQYF; abundance: many; j_gene: TRBJ2-5; d_gene: NA; v_gene: TRBV28
CDR3nt: TGTGCCAGTAGTATATACCAGGGCCGCCGATCGTATGAGCAGTTCTTC; CDR3aa: CASSIYQGRRSYEQFF; abundance: NA; j_gene: TRBJ2-1; d_gene: NA; v_gene: TRBV19
CDR3nt: TGTGCCAGCAGCGCCCGGGACTCAGGCTCCGATGAGCAGTTCTTC; CDR3aa: CASSARDSGSDEQFF; abundance: NA; j_gene: TRBJ2-1; d_gene: NA; v_gene: TRBV3-1/TRBV3-2
CDR3nt: TGTGCCAGCAGCGCGGGACAGGGGAACACCATATATTTT; CDR3aa: CASSAGQGNTIYF; abundance: NA; j_gene: TRBJ1-3; d_gene: TRBD1; v_gene: TRBV5-6
CDR3nt: TGTGCCAGCAGCCCCGGGGGGGGCAATCAGCCCCAGCATTTT; CDR3aa: CASSPGGGNQPQHF; abundance: NA; j_gene: TRBJ1-5; d_gene: NA; v_gene: TRBV7-6